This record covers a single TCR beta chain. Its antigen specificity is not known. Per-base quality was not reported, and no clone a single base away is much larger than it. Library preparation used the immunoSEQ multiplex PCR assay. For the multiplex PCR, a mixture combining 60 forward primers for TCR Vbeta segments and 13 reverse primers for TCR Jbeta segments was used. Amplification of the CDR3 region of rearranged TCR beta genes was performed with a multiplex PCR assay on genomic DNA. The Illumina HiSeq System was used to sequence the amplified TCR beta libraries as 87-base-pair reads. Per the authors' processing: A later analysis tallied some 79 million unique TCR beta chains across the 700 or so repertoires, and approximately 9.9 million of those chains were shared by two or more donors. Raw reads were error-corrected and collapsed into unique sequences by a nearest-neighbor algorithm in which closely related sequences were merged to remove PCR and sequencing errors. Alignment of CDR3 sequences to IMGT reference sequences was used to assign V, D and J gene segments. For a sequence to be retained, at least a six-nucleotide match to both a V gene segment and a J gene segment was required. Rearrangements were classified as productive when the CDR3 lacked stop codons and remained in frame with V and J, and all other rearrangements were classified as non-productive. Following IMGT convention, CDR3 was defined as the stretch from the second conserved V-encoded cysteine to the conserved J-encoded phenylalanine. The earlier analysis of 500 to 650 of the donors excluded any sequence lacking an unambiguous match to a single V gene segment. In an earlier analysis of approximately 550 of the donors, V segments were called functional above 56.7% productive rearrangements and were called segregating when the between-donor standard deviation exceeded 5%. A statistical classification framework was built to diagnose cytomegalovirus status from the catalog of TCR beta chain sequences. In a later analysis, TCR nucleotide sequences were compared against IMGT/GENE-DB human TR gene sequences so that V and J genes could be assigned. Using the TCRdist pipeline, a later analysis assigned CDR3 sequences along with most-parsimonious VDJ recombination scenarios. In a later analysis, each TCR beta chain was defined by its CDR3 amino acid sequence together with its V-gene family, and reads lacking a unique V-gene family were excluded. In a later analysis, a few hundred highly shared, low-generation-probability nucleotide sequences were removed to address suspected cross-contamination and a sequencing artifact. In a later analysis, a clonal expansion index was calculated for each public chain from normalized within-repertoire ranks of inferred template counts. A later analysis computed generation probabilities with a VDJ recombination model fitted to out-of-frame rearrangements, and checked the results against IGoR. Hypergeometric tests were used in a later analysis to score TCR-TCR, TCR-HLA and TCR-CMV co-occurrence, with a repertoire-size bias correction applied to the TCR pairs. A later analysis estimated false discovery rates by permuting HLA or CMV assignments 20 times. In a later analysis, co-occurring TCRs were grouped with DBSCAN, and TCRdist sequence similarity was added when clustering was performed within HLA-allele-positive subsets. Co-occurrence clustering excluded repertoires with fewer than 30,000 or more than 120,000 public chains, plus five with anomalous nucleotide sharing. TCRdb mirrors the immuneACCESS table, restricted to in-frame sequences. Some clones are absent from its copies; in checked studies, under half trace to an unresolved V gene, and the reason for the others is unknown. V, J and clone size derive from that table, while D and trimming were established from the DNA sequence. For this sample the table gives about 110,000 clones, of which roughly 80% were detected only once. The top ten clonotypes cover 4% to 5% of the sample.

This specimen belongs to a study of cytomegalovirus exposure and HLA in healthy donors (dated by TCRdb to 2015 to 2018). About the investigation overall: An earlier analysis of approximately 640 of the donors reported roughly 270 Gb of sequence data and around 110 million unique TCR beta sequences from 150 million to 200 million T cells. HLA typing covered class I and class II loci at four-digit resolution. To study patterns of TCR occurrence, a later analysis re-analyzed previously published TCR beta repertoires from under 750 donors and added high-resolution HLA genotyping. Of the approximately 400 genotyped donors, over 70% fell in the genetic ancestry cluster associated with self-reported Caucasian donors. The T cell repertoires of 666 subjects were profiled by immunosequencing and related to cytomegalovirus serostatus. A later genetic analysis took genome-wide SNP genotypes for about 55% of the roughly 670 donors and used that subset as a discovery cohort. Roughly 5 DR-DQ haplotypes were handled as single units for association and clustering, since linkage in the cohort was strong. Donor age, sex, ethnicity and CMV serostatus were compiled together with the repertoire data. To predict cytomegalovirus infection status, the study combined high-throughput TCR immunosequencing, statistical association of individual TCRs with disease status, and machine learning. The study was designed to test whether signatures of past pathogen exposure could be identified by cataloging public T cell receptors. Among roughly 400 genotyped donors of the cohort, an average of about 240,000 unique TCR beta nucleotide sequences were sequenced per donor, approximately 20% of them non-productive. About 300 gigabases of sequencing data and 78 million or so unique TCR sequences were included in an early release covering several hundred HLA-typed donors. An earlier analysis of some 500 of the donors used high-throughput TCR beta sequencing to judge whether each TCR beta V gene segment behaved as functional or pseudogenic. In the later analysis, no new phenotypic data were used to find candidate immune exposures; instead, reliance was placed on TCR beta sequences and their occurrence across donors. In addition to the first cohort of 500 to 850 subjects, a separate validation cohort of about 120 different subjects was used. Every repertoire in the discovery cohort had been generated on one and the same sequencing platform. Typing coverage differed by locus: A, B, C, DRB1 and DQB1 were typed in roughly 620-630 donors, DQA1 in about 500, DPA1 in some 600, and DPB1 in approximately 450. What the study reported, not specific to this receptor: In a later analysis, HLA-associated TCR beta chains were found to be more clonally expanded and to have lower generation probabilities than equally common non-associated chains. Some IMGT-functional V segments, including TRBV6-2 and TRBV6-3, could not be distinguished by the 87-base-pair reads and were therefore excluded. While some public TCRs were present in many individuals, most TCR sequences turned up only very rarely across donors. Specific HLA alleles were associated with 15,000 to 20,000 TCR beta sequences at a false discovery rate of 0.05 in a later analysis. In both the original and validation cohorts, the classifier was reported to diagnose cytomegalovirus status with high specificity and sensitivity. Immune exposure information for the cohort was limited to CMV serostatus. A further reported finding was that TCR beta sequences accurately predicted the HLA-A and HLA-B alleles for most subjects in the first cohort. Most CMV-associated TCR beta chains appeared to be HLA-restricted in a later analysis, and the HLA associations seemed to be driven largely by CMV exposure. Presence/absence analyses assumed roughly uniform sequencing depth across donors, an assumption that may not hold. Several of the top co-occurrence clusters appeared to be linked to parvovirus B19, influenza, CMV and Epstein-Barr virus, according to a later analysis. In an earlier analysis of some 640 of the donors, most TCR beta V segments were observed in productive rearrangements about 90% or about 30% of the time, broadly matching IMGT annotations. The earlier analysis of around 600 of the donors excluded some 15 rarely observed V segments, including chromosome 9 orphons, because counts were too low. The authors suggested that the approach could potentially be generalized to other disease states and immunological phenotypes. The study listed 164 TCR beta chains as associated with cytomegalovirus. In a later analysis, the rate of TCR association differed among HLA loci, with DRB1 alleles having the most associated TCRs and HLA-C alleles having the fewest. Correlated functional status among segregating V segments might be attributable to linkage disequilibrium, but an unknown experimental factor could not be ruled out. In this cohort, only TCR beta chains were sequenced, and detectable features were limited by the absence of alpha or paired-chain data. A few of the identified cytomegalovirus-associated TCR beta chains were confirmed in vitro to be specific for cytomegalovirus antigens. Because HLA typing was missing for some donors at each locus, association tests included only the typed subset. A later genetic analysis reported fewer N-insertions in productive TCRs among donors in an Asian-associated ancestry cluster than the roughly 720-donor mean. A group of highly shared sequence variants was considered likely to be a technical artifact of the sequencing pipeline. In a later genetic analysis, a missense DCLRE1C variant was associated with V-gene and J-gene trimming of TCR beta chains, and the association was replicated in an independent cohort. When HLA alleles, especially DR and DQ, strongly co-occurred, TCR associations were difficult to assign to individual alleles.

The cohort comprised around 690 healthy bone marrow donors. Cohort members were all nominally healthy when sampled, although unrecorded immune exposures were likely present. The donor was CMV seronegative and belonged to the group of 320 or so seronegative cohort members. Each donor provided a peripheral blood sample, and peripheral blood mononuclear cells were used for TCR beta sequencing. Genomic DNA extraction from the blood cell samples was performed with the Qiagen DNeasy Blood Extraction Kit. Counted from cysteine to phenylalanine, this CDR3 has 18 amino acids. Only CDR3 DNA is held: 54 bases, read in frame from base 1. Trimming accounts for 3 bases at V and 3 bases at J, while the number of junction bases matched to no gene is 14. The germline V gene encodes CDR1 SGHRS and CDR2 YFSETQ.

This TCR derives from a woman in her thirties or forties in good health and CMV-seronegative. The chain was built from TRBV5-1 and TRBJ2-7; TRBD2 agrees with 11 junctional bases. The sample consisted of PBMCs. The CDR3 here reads CASSSPRDTSGGVYEQYF. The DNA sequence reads TGCGCCAGCAGCTCCCCCCGGGACACTAGCGGGGGTGTCTACGAGCAGTACTTC.